This T cell receptor (beta chain) is drawn from a study of blood T cell repertoires in COVID-19. Which cohort a participant joined came from the clinical history participants gave. Method: immunoSEQ multiplex PCR; TCRdb's copy keeps in-frame clones and lacks some. The sample holds about 160,000 clones, about 84% seen once. This clone was recorded a few times. This clonotype originated in a man between 40 and 49 years old who had recovered from COVID-19. Sequencing was carried out using PBMCs or T cells enriched from blood (not recorded which).

In DNA form, the CDR3 reads TGTGCCAGCAGTGAATTGCGGGGGGAGGCATACAATGAGCAGTTCTTC. Translation: CASSELRGEAYNEQFF. The chain carries TRBV25-1 and TRBJ2-1, with TRBD2 matching over 8 bases. CDR3 length: 16 residues. Germline V gene lookup returns CDR1 MGHDK and CDR2 SYGVNS. Trimming took 1 base from V and 4 from J; bases not matched to a gene: 6.